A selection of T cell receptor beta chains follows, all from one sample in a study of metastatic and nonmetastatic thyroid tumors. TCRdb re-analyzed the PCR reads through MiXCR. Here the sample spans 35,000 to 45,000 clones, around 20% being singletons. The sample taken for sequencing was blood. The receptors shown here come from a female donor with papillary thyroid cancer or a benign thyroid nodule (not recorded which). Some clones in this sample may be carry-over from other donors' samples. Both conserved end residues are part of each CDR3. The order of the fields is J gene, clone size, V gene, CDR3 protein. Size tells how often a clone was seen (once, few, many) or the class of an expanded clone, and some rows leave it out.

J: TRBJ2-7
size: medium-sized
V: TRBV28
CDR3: CASSLWKGRGYEQYF

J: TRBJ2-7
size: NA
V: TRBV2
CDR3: CANSLTSRGYEQYF

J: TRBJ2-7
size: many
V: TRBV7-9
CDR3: CASSLRTGDEQYF

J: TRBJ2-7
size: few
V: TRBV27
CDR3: CAIKDGRADEQYF

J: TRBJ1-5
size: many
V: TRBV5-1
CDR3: CASSPLDRNQPQHF

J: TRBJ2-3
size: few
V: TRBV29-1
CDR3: CIVDRLLGASDTQYF

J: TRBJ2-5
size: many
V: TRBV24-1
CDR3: CATRGATGLGTQYF

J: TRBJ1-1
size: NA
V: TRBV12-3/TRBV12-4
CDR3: CASSTGTGVMSTEAFF

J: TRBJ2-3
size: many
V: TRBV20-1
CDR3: CSVSRGGRDTQYF

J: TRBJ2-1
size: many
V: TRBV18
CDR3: CASSKSQGEQFF

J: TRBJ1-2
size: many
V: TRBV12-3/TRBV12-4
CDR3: CASSRGTGGIYGYTF

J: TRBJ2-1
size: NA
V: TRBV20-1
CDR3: CSAILDGATLNEQFF

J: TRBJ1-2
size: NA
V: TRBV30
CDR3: CAWGTGLDGYTF

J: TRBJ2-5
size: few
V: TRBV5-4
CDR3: CASSLEFSSGKETQYF

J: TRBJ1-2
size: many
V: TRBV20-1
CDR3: CSRGTANYGYTF

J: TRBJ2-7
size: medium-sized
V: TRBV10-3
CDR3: CAISPPGSVYEQYF

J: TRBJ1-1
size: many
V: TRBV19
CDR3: CASSIQGRGTEAFF

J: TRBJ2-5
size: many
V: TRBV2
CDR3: CASSDGHGETQYF

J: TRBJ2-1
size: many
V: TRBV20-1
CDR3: CSASRTGEQFF

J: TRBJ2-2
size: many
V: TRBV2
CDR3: CASSDQIGRFGELFF

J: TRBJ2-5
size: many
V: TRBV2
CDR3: CASSRDRQETQYF

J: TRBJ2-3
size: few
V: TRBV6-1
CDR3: CASRDPGLASTDTHYF

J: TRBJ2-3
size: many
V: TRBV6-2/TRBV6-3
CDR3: CASSEIAGSTDTQYF

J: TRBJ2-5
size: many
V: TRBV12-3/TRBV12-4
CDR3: CASSRDRGREETQYF

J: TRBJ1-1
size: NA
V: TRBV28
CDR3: CASSSLRQGNTEAFF

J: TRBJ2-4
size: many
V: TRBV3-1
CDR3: CASSQEREGRENIQYF

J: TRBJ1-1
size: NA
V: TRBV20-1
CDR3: CSASYWNTEAFF

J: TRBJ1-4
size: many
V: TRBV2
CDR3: CASSEGGTYEKLFF

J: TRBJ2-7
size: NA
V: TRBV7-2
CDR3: CASSFTSGPYEQYF

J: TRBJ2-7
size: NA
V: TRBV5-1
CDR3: CASSLGGAGVYEQYF

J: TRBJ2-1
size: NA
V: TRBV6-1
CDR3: CASSLGYSDPYNEQFF

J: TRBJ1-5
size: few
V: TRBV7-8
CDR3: CASSEQELNQPQHF

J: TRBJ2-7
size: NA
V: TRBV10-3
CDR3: CTSTHGFEQYF

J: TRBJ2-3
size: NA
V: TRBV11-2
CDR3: CASSLDIVGVRTSQYF

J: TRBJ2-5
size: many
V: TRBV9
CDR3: CASSVGSGRGETQYF

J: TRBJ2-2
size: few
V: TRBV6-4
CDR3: CANSDSSTGELFF

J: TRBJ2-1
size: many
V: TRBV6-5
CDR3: CASSYSIPGGGSYNEQFF

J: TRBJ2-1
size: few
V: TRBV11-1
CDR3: CASSARQGSGSNEQFF

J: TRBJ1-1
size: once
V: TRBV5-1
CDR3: CASSLFAENTEAFF

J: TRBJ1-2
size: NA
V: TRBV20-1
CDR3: CSALAGTVYGYTF

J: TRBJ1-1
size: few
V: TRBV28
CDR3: CASSRRGLCGGTEAFF

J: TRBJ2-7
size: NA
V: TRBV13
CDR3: CASSNTGTSTHEQYF

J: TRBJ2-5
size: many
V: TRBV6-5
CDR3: CASSYLTAETQYF

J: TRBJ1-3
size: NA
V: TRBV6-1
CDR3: CASRSQFGNTIYF